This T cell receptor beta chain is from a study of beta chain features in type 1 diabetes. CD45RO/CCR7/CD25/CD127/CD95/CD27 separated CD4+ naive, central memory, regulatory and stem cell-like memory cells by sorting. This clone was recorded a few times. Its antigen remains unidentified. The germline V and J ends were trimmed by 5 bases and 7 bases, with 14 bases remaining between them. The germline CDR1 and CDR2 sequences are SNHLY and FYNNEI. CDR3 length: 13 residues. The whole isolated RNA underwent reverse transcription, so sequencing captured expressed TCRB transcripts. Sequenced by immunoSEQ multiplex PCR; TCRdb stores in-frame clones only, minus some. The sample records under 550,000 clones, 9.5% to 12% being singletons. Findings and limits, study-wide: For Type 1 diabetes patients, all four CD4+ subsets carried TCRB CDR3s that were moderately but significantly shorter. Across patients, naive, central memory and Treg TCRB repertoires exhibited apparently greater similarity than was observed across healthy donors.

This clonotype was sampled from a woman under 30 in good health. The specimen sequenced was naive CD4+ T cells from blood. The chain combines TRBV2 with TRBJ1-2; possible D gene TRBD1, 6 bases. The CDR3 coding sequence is TGTGCCAGCAGTCCAAGCGGGACATTTGGCTACACCTTC. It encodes CASSPSGTFGYTF.